This TCR beta chain was obtained from a study of Ad26.COV2.S vaccination and SARS-CoV-2 variants (dated by TCRdb to the early 2020s). As for the study more broadly: TCRbeta repertoire sequencing was used to assess the specificity and breadth of SARS-CoV-2-reactive T cell receptors after Ad26.COV2.S vaccination. A total of around 32 samples were included in the TCR-sequenced set, comprising some 20 Ad26.COV2.S vaccine recipients, 5 placebo recipients and 8 SARS-CoV-2 convalescent individuals. Summary of the overall study and its limitations: After vaccination, spike-specific CD8+ and CD4+ T cell responses were reported to show substantial breadth. Higher spike-specific TCR breadth was observed in Ad26.COV2.S recipients than in placebo recipients (P = 0.0014). It was noted by the authors that total T cell responses may have been underestimated by the TCR breadth and depth analyses. Non-spike TCR breadth was comparable between vaccine and placebo recipients, consistent with the vaccine containing only spike.

The sample's time point label, decoded: individuals recovered from natural SARS-CoV-2 infection. The immunoSEQ Assay was the method used to sequence TCRbeta CDR3 regions. After extraction, genomic DNA underwent amplification by bias-controlled multiplex PCR, followed by high-throughput sequencing. In the paper's pipeline: To quantify the absolute abundance of each unique TCRbeta CDR3 region, sequences were collapsed and filtered. T cell fraction was estimated by normalization of TCRbeta template counts to usable DNA, with usable DNA being measured through amplification of reference genes present in all nucleated cells. Repertoire TCRs were annotated as SARS-CoV-2-specific when V gene, CDR3 amino acid sequence and J gene were exactly matched to a known reactive TCR set. The reference SARS-CoV-2 TCR set was obtained from MIRA and was filtered for enrichment in COVID-19-positive ImmuneCODE repertoires, whereby public or cross-reactive TCRs were removed. Using the MIRA antigens, annotated TCRs were further analysed by specific ORF or by position within an ORF. Depth was the summed frequency of annotated unique rearrangements, while breadth was defined as annotated unique rearrangements over total unique productive rearrangements. Two-sided Wilcoxon rank-sum tests were applied when comparing TCR breadth between groups. TCRdb's version of the immuneACCESS table is confined to in-frame rearrangements and falls short of the full clone set. An unresolved V gene accounts for under half of the shortfall where checked; the remainder is of unknown origin. V, J and clone size were drawn from that table, and D and trimming were deduced from the DNA. The sample table holds 46,000 or so clones, of which approximately 80% were seen once. The top ten clonotypes cover roughly half of the sample.

Of note for this clone: Its specific antigen is unknown. The sample holds no much larger clone one base away, and base qualities are not on file.

Trimming removed 6 bases from V and 3 bases from J, leaving 28 bases between the germline ends. Looking up the germline V gene yields CDR1 MDHEN and CDR2 SYDVKM. The CDR3 covers 19 residues, taking in both the cysteine and the phenylalanine. Kept here is only the CDR3 DNA, which spans 57 bases and is read in frame from base 1. This chain is built from TRBV28 and TRBJ2-3, with the D call tentatively TRBD1 or TRBD2, each fitting 5 bases. The sequence came from a human donor who had recovered from COVID-19. The sequencing here drew on peripheral blood, taken after recovery from COVID-19. CDR3 region: CASSPHGTDIPRLTDTQYF. The nucleotides read TGTGCCAGCAGCCCCCACGGGACCGACATCCCAAGGTTGACAGATACGCAGTATTTT.